Shown below are 18 T cell receptor beta chains from a single sample sequenced in a study of T cell responses to AZD1222 COVID-19 vaccine. Repertoires were generated with immunoSEQ multiplex PCR, while TCRdb's copy carries only in-frame clones and drops some. Of 150,000 to 200,000 clones in the sample, more than 75% were seen once. Sequences were derived from peripheral blood, sampled on day 0 of MenACWY control vaccination. The receptors here all came from an adult in good health.

The genes are TRBV28 and TRBJ2-4, with D perhaps TRBD2 (5 bases). Trimming removed 3 bases at V and 0 bases at J, with 9 bases between. The CDR3 is 15 amino acids. The V gene's germline CDR1 is MDHEN and CDR2 SYDVKM. For the CDR3, the DNA is TGTGCCAGCAGTTTTGGACTTGAAGCCAAAAACATTCAGTACTTC. It specifies CASSFGLEAKNIQYF.

This sequence joins TRBV5-1 and TRBJ2-7, with D tentatively TRBD2 (6 bases). The ends were cut back, 0 bases at V and 6 bases at J, with 13 bases in the middle. Looked up from germline, CDR1 is SGHRS and CDR2 is YFSETQ. The CDR3 is 14 residues long. Written as DNA, the CDR3 is TGCGCCAGCAGCTTGGCCGGGGGAGAGAGCGAGCAGTACTTC. Residues: CASSLAGGESEQYF.

This clone was found once. V usage is TRBV23-1 and J usage is TRBJ1-4, with no clear D. TRBV23-1 is known as an ORF, though its function is uncertain. Deletions cut 0 bases from V and 8 bases from J, with 7 bases between. CDR3 length equals 13 residues. Here the CDR3 DNA reads TGCGCCAGCAGTCAATCGACACGGGAAAAACTGTTTTTT. This translates into CASSQSTREKLFF.

J is TRBJ2-5 and V is TRBV3-1 (or the pseudogene TRBV3-2), with TRBD2 matching 7 bases. The CDR3 runs to 16 residues. Per germline, CDR1 LGHDT and CDR2 YNNKEL (reference sequence). Trimming removed 0 bases from V and 3 bases from J; junction bases left unmatched: 7. The CDR3 reads CASSQDTGGGEETQYF. In DNA, the CDR3 is TGTGCCAGCAGCCAAGATACTGGTGGGGGGGAAGAGACCCAGTACTTC.

Here the CDR3 DNA reads TGTGCCTGGAGTGGAGGGACAGCGAACACCGGGGAGCTGTTTTTT. This codes for CAWSGGTANTGELFF. The V and J genes are TRBV30 and TRBJ2-2; 7 nucleotides match TRBD1. Germline CDR1 reads GTSNPN; CDR2 reads SVGIG (reference sequence). The CDR3 has 15 residues. V lost 1 base to trimming and J lost 0 bases; unmatched junction nucleotides: 2.

The rearrangement joins TRBV6-2 or TRBV6-3 to TRBJ1-5; 7 bases are shared with TRBD1. CDR3 length equals 14 residues. The junction had 2 bases not matched to a gene; V was cut back by 2 bases and J by 4 bases. The V gene's germline CDR1 is MNHEY and CDR2 SVGEGT. CDR3 region: CASSYGTENQPQHF. The CDR3 DNA sequence: TGTGCCAGCAGTTACGGGACAGAGAATCAGCCCCAGCATTTT.

The chain links TRBV3-1 (or the pseudogene TRBV3-2) to TRBJ2-5; D might be TRBD2 (7 bases). Looked up from germline, CDR1 is LGHDT and CDR2 is YNNKEL (reference sequence). Trimming took off 4 bases at V and 5 bases at J, with 14 bases between the two ends. The CDR3 runs to 14 residues. CDR3 region: CASSLRGGRETQYF. The CDR3 DNA is TGTGCCAGCAGCCTTAGGGGGGGGCGCGAGACCCAGTACTTC.

V usage is TRBV29-1 and J usage is TRBJ1-2, with 7 bases lining up with TRBD1. V trimming: 3 bases; J trimming: 4 bases; junction bases outside the gene matches: 5. The length of the CDR3 is 13 residues. Germline lookup yields CDR1 SQVTM and CDR2 ANQGSEA. DNA for the CDR3: TGCAGCGTTGATACAGGGGCCGGCTATGGCTACACCTTC. Translation: CSVDTGAGYGYTF.

A word on this clone: One end of the junction fails to match germline, which may point to a read error. V usage is TRBV24-1 and J usage is TRBJ2-3, with TRBD1 matching over 9 bases. This CDR3 region has 15 residues. Germline V CDR1 and CDR2: KGHDR, SFDVKD. The CDR3 coding sequence is TGTGCCACCAATGATCCCGGACAGGGGACAGATACGCAGTATTTT. Translation: CATNDPGQGTDTQYF.

The genes are TRBV2 and TRBJ2-7; 9 bases are shared with TRBD1. The V segment lost 7 bases and the J segment 1 base; nucleotides outside the gene matches: 8. The CDR3 has 15 residues. Germline CDR1 SNHLY, CDR2 FYNNEI. CDR3 DNA: TGTGCCAGCAAGGGAGGAGACAGGGGGTCCTACGAGCAGTACTTC. This gives the protein CASKGGDRGSYEQYF.

V and J are TRBV27 and TRBJ1-1, with D unresolved. Trimming removed 0 bases at V and 2 bases at J, with 10 bases between. Germline V gene lookup returns CDR1 MNHEY and CDR2 SMNVEV (reference sequence). This CDR3 region has 15 residues. The DNA of the CDR3 is TGTGCCAGCAGTTTATCGAAAGCCCCTAACACTGAAGCTTTCTTT. Translation gives CASSLSKAPNTEAFF.

V usage is TRBV9 and J usage is TRBJ2-7, with TRBD1 matching over 9 bases. Germline V gives CDR1 SGDLS, CDR2 YYNGEE. The CDR3 sequence is 16 residues long. V lost 0 bases and J lost 0; bases outside the gene matches: 4. The CDR3 is CASSVAGTGSSYEQYF. In DNA form, the CDR3 reads TGTGCCAGCAGCGTAGCTGGGACAGGGAGCTCCTACGAGCAGTACTTC.

The rearrangement joins TRBV3-1 (or the pseudogene TRBV3-2) to TRBJ2-3, with D possibly called TRBD1 or TRBD2 (6 bases each). The CDR3 runs to 13 residues. Germline CDR1 and CDR2: LGHDT and YNNKEL (reference sequence). V lost 7 bases, J lost 2 bases, and 10 bases lay in between. CDR3 region: CASTRGDTDTQYF. DNA for the CDR3: TGTGCCAGCACAAGGGGGGACACAGATACGCAGTATTTT.

The chain links TRBV7-9 to TRBJ2-7, with 8 positions matching TRBD1. V was clipped by 3 bases and J by 3 bases; unmatched bases: 4. The CDR3 sequence is 14 residues long. Germline loops: CDR1 SEHNR, CDR2 FQNEAQ (reference sequence). In DNA form, the CDR3 reads TGTGCCAGCAGCTTTGACGGACAGGGCTACGAGCAGTACTTC. Encoded protein: CASSFDGQGYEQYF. Full variable domain (remainder filled in from reference TRBV7-9 and TRBJ2-7): DTGVSQNPRHKITKRGQNVTFRCDPISEHNRLYWYRQTLGQGPEFLTYFQNEAQLEKSRLLSDRFSAERPKGSFSTLEIQRTEQGDSAMYLCASSFDGQGYEQYFGPGTRLTVT.

The chain is built from TRBV2 and TRBJ2-7; perhaps TRBD1 as D (6 bases). Germline CDR1 and CDR2: SNHLY and FYNNEI. Trimming shortened V by 5 bases and J by 5 bases, and 10 bases separated the two germline ends. This CDR3 has 12 amino acids. The CDR3 sequence is CASSWGQDEQYF. The CDR3 nucleotides read TGTGCCAGCAGTTGGGGGCAGGACGAGCAGTACTTC.

This chain uses TRBV12-5 with TRBJ1-5; no reliable D call. Germline loops: CDR1 LGHNT, CDR2 FRNRAP. Deletions cut 1 base from V and 5 bases from J, with 12 bases between. CDR3 size: 15 residues. The CDR3 region has the DNA TGTGCTAGTGGTTTGGACAGCGCAAGTCATCAGCCCCAGCATTTT. It is translated as CASGLDSASHQPQHF.

J is TRBJ2-1 and V is TRBV5-1; 13 nucleotides match TRBD2. Germline V gene data show CDR1 as SGHRS and CDR2 as YFSETQ. V lost 0 bases and J lost 7; bases outside the gene matches: 7. CDR3 length: 17 amino acids. The CDR3: CASSLATSGRAKNEQFF. The CDR3 nucleotides read TGCGCCAGCAGCTTGGCTACTAGCGGGAGGGCCAAGAATGAGCAGTTCTTC.

The J gene is TRBJ1-2, the V gene TRBV28, with TRBD1 identical over 12 bases. The CDR3 sequence is 16 residues long. V shed 2 bases and J 4 bases; nucleotides not matched to a gene: 5. CDR1 is MDHEN, CDR2 SYDVKM, per germline. The CDR3 sequence is CASSLPGTGGAYGYTF. The CDR3, as DNA: TGTGCCAGCAGTTTACCGGGGACAGGGGGCGCCTATGGCTACACCTTC.